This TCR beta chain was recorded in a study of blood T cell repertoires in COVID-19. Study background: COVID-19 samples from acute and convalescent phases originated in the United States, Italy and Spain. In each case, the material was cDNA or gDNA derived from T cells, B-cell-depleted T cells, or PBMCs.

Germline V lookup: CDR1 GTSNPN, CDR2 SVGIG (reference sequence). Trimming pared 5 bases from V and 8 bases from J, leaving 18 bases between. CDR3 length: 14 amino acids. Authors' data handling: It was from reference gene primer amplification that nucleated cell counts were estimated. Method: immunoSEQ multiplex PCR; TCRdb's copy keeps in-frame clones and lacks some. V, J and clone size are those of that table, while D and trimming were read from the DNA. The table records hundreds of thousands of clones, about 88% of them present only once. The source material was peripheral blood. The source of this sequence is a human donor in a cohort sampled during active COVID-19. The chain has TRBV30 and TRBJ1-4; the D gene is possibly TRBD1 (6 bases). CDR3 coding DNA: TGTGCCTGGCGACCAAGGGGGAGGGAGGAAAAACTGTTTTTT. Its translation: CAWRPRGREEKLFF.